A selection of T cell receptor beta chains follows, all from one sample in a study of PD-L1 blockade in urothelial cancer. TCRdb keeps only in-frame clones here, not all; method: immunoSEQ multiplex PCR. The sample includes over 65,000 clones, 85% to 90% of them seen just once. This sample comprised PBMCs, obtained around atezolizumab (anti-PD-L1) treatment. The receptor source for this set is a man between 65 and 80 years old with urothelial cancer. Each CDR3 is given with its conserved first and last residue. A D gene is named only where the DNA matches it firmly. Only some rows state a clone size, as once, few, many or a class for expanded clones.

TRBV19,13,NA,NA,TRBJ2-3,TGTGCCAGTAAGGGGAACTGGCAGGATACGCAGTATTTT,CASKGNWQDTQYF
TRBV18,17,TRBD2,NA,TRBJ2-7,TGTGCCAGCTCACTGTCCGTATCCGGGACTATGAAATACGAGCAGTACTTC,CASSLSVSGTMKYEQYF
TRBV5-1,18,TRBD1,NA,TRBJ2-1,TGCGCCAGCAGCTCCGACAGGGGCCCCACACCCTTTTACAATGAGCAGTTCTTC,CASSSDRGPTPFYNEQFF
TRBV5-6,13,TRBD2,NA,TRBJ2-7,TGTGCCAGCAGCATAGCGGGAGGGAACGAGCAGTACTTC,CASSIAGGNEQYF
TRBV7-8,16,NA,NA,TRBJ2-4,TGTGCCAGCAGCCTAACCACAGGGGGGGCTAGTAACATTCAGTACTTC,CASSLTTGGASNIQYF
TRBV11-2,14,TRBD2,NA,TRBJ2-5,TGTGCCAGCAGCCCCCGGACTAGGCAAGAGACCCAGTACTTC,CASSPRTRQETQYF
TRBV5-1,15,TRBD2,NA,TRBJ2-7,TGCGCCAGCAGTTCGGGACTAGCGGGGACCTACGAGCAGTACTTC,CASSSGLAGTYEQYF
TRBV5-1,13,NA,NA,TRBJ2-3,TGCGCCAGCAGGGGAGGAACCCAAGATACGCAGTATTTT,CASRGGTQDTQYF
TRBV10-3,15,TRBD1,NA,TRBJ1-1,TGTGCCATCAGCGGGACAGGGGTTGGGAACACTGAAGCTTTCTTT,CAISGTGVGNTEAFF
TRBV7-8,13,NA,NA,TRBJ1-2,TGTGCCAGCAGCCTCGACAGTAACTATGGCTACACCTTC,CASSLDSNYGYTF
TRBV7-9,14,TRBD1,few,TRBJ1-5,TGTGCCAGCAGAGGACAGGGCTGGGATCAGCCCCAGCATTTT,CASRGQGWDQPQHF
TRBV2,15,NA,once,TRBJ1-5,TGTGCCAGCAGGCTACAGGGTACAGTTAATCAGCCCCAGCATTTT,CASRLQGTVNQPQHF
TRBV10-1,18,TRBD2,NA,TRBJ2-2,TGCGCCAGCAGTGAGACCTCACTAGCGGGGGTGAACACCGGGGAGCTGTTTTTT,CASSETSLAGVNTGELFF
TRBV5-6,15,TRBD1,once,TRBJ1-1,TGTGCCAGCAGCGTAGGACAGGGGGCGAGCACTGAAGCTTTCTTT,CASSVGQGASTEAFF
TRBV2,15,NA,NA,TRBJ2-2,TGTGCCAGCAGTGAAGCCAGGGGGGTCGAAGGGGAGCTGTTTTTT,CASSEARGVEGELFF
TRBV19,13,NA,few,TRBJ2-7,TGTGCCAGTAGTATGTCAACAGGGTGGGAGCAGTACTTC,CASSMSTGWEQYF
TRBV5-1,17,TRBD1,NA,TRBJ1-1,TGCGCCAGCAGCTGGACAGGGGTTGATATTGCTGACACTGAAGCTTTCTTT,CASSWTGVDIADTEAFF
TRBV6-5,15,TRBD1,NA,TRBJ2-3,TGTGCCAGCAGACGCCTTGGGACAGACACAGATACGCAGTATTTT,CASRRLGTDTDTQYF
TRBV28,13,TRBD1,NA,TRBJ1-1,TGTGCCAGCAGCCGACACCGCCCAGGGGGTCATTTCTTT,CASSRHRPGGHFF
TRBV28,14,TRBD1,NA,TRBJ2-7,TGTGCCAGCACCCCGACAGGGAGCTCCTACGAGCAGTACTTC,CASTPTGSSYEQYF
TRBV15,14,NA,NA,TRBJ2-1,TGTGCCACCAGCAGGAGGGCCCCCTACAATGAGCAGTTCTTC,CATSRRAPYNEQFF
TRBV28,15,NA,NA,TRBJ2-7,NA,CASSTSTGGPYEQYF
TRBV2,14,TRBD2,few,TRBJ2-5,TGTGCCAGCAATCATCTAGCGGGCCAAGAGACCCAGTACTTC,CASNHLAGQETQYF
TRBV2,13,NA,NA,TRBJ1-2,TGTGCCACCATGTCAGGACAGATCTATGGCTACACCTTC,CATMSGQIYGYTF
TRBV7-9,15,TRBD2,NA,TRBJ2-3,TGTGCCAGCAGCTTAGCGACGCAGGGAGGGAATACGCAGTATTTT,CASSLATQGGNTQYF
TRBV11-2,13,NA,NA,TRBJ2-1,TGTGCCAGCAGCTTAGTTGCGAGGAATGAGCAGTTCTTC,CASSLVARNEQFF
TRBV5-1,17,TRBD2,NA,TRBJ2-1,TGCGCCAGCAGCTTGGATATGGGCGGGAGTGCCTACAATGAGCAGTTCTTC,CASSLDMGGSAYNEQFF
TRBV28,14,TRBD1,once,TRBJ2-7,TGTGCCAGCAGTTTGGGACAGGGCTCCTACGAGCAGTACTTC,CASSLGQGSYEQYF
TRBV27,15,NA,NA,TRBJ1-2,TGTGCCAGCAGTTTATCATCCCTGGCTTTCTATGGCTACACCTTC,CASSLSSLAFYGYTF
TRBV6-1,14,NA,NA,TRBJ2-7,TGTGCCAGCAGTGCAGGTCCCTCCTACTACGAGCAGTACTTC,CASSAGPSYYEQYF
TRBV7-7,15,TRBD2,NA,TRBJ2-3,TGTGCCAGCAGCCCCGCACTAGCGGGAGGGGATACGCAGTATTTT,CASSPALAGGDTQYF
TRBV18,22,NA,NA,TRBJ1-2,TGTGCCAGCTCACCACTTATCGCCCCAGTTAGCCCTACTAATTCGTCGAACTATGGCTACACCTTC,CASSPLIAPVSPTNSSNYGYTF
TRBV5-4,12,TRBD1,NA,TRBJ2-1,TGTGCCAGTGGGACAGGGTACAATGAGCAGTTCTTC,CASGTGYNEQFF
TRBV19,13,TRBD2,NA,TRBJ2-5,TGTGCCAGCCGGGGGACTAATGGGGAGACCCAGTACTTC,CASRGTNGETQYF
TRBV28,12,NA,once,TRBJ1-1,TGTGCCAGCAGGACAGTGGGCACTGAAGCTTTCTTT,CASRTVGTEAFF
TRBV7-3,15,NA,NA,TRBJ2-3,TGTGCCAGCAGCCCTGGGGGCGGCCGCACAGATACGCAGTATTTT,CASSPGGGRTDTQYF
TRBV28,15,TRBD2,NA,TRBJ2-3,TGTGCCAGCAGTTCCCCGCGGGAGGGCACAGATACGCAGTATTTT,CASSSPREGTDTQYF
TRBV10-3,14,TRBD1,few,TRBJ1-1,TGTGCCATCAGTGCAGAACAGGGGGGAACTGAAGCTTTCTTT,CAISAEQGGTEAFF
TRBV28,17,TRBD2,NA,TRBJ2-7,TGTGCCAGCAACCCGGGACTAGCGGGAGGTGGGTTCTACGAGCAGTACTTC,CASNPGLAGGGFYEQYF
TRBV19,13,TRBD1,NA,TRBJ2-5,TGTGCCAGTAGTACGACAGGGGGGGAGACCCAGTACTTC,CASSTTGGETQYF
TRBV11-3,13,NA,NA,TRBJ2-1,TGTGCCAGCAGCTTACAGAGGTACAATGAGCAGTTCTTC,CASSLQRYNEQFF
TRBV11-2,14,TRBD1,NA,TRBJ1-3,TGTGCCAGCAGCTTACCAGGGGGTGGAAACACCATATATTTT,CASSLPGGGNTIYF
TRBV25-1,16,NA,NA,TRBJ2-5,TGTGCCAGCAGCCCCAGGGTAGGGGGGGAGCAAGAGACCCAGTACTTC,CASSPRVGGEQETQYF
TRBV30,11,NA,once,TRBJ1-2,TGTGCCTGGAATAATAACTATGGCTACACCTTC,CAWNNNYGYTF
TRBV28,15,TRBD1,NA,TRBJ1-4,TGTGCCAGCAGCCGAATGACAGGGCAGAGTGAAAAACTGTTTTTT,CASSRMTGQSEKLFF
TRBV5-4,15,NA,NA,TRBJ1-1,TGTGCCAGCAGTCCTATTCCGGCGGAAATGACTGAAGCTTTCTTT,CASSPIPAEMTEAFF
TRBV19,14,TRBD2,NA,TRBJ2-3,TGTGCCAGTAGTAAGGGAGGGGTCCCCGATACGCAGTATTTT,CASSKGGVPDTQYF
TRBV9,16,TRBD1,NA,TRBJ2-3,TGTGCCAGCAGCGTAGCCACCGACAGGGTCTCAGATACGCAGTATTTT,CASSVATDRVSDTQYF
TRBV7-9,17,TRBD2,NA,TRBJ2-7,TGTGCCAGCAGCCCCTACGGGAATAGCGGGAGTCTTAGCGAGCAGTACTTC,CASSPYGNSGSLSEQYF
TRBV7-9,14,TRBD2,NA,TRBJ2-1,TGTGCCAGCAGCTTCGGGGGAGGGCCAAATGAGCAGTTCTTC,CASSFGGGPNEQFF
TRBV21-1,12,NA,NA,TRBJ1-3,TGTGCCAGCAGCATCAGGGGGAACACCATATATTTT,CASSIRGNTIYF
TRBV5-4,15,NA,NA,TRBJ2-2,TGTGCCAGCAGCTTAAAGCGGGTGAACACCGGGGAGCTGTTTTTT,CASSLKRVNTGELFF
TRBV7-3,16,TRBD2,NA,TRBJ2-1,TGTGCCAGCAGCGAGGGACTAGCGGGAGGACACAATGAGCAGTTCTTC,CASSEGLAGGHNEQFF
TRBV5-6,12,NA,NA,TRBJ1-2,TGTGCCAGCAGCTTGGTAGGGGCGACGTACACCTTC,CASSLVGATYTF
TRBV19,15,TRBD2,NA,TRBJ2-7,TGTGCCAGTAGTGGAACTAGCGCCCTTACCTACGAGCAGTACTTC,CASSGTSALTYEQYF
TRBV11-3,15,TRBD2,NA,TRBJ2-2,TGTGCCAGCACCCGGGGGGGGGCGAACACCGGGGAGCTGTTTTTT,CASTRGGANTGELFF
TRBV29-1,14,NA,NA,TRBJ1-5,TGCAGCGTTGATTCAGGAGGTGGAAATCAGCCCCAGCATTTT,CSVDSGGGNQPQHF